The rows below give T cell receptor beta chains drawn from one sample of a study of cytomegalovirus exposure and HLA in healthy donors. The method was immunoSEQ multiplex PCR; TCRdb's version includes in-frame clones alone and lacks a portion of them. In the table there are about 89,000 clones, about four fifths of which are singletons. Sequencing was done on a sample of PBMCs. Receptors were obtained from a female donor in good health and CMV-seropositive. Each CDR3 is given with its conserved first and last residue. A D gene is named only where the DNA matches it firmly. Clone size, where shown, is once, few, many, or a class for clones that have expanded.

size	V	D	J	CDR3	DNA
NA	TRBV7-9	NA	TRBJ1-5	CSSSQDNSNQPQHF	TGTTCCAGCAGCCAGGATAATAGCAATCAGCCCCAGCATTTT
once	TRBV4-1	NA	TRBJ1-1	CASSQDGGVEAFF	TGCGCCAGCAGCCAAGATGGAGGGGTCGAAGCTTTCTTT
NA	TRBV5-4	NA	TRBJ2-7	CASSLGGATYEQYF	TGTGCCAGCAGCTTAGGCGGGGCTACCTACGAGCAGTACTTC
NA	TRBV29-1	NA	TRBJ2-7	CSVEDPASYEQYF	TGCAGCGTTGAAGATCCAGCTAGCTACGAGCAGTACTTC
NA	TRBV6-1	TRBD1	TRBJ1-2	CASSDATGTNYGYTF	TGTGCCAGCAGTGACGCGACAGGGACTAACTATGGCTACACCTTC
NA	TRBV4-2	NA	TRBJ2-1	CASSQDGRGVQFF	TGTGCCAGCAGCCAAGATGGGCGCGGGGTACAGTTCTTC
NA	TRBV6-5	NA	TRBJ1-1	CASSYEGENTEAFF	TGTGCCAGCAGTTACGAGGGGGAGAACACTGAAGCTTTCTTT
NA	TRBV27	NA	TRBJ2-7	CASSLYLALGTSYEQYF	TGTGCCAGCAGTTTGTATCTCGCGTTAGGGACATCCTACGAGCAGTACTTC
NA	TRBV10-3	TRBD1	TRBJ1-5	CAIRPGQEGNQPQHF	TGTGCCATCAGACCCGGACAGGAGGGTAATCAGCCCCAGCATTTT
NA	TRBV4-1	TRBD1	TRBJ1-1	CASSQGPRTGGFVAEAFF	TGCGCCAGCAGCCAAGGGCCCCGGACAGGGGGCTTTGTGGCTGAAGCTTTCTTT
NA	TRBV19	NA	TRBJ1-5	CASSIGDYGNQPQHF	TGTGCCAGTAGTATTGGTGACTACGGCAATCAGCCCCAGCATTTT
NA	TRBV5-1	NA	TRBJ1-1	CASSAEDSSIMNTEAFF	TGCGCCAGCAGCGCAGAAGACAGTTCCATTATGAACACTGAAGCTTTCTTT
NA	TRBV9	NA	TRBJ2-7	CASSTPPDRSFYEQYF	TGTGCCAGCAGTACGCCTCCAGACAGATCATTCTACGAGCAGTACTTC
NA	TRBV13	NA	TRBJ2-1	CASSLGRRVNEQFF	TGTGCCAGCAGCTTAGGCCGGAGGGTCAATGAGCAGTTCTTC
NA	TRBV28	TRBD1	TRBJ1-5	CASSRGLHQPQHF	TGTGCCAGCAGCAGGGGGCTCCATCAGCCCCAGCATTTT
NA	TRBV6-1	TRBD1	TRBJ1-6	CATTGTGVSPLHF	TGTGCCACCACCGGGACAGGGGTATCACCCCTCCACTTT
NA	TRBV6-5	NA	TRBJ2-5	CASRDIRGLGETQYF	TGTGCCAGCAGGGATATCAGGGGATTGGGGGAGACCCAGTACTTC
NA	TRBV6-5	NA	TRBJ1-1	CASSPLGHPGTEAFF	TGTGCCAGCAGCCCACTGGGACACCCGGGGACTGAAGCTTTCTTT
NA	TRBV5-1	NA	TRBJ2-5	CASSRDTQETQYF	TGCGCCAGCAGCCGCGACACCCAAGAGACCCAGTACTTC
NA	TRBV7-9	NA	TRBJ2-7	CASSAQGTAFYEQYF	TGTGCCAGCAGCGCACAGGGGACTGCCTTTTACGAGCAGTACTTC
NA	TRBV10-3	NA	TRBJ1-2	CAISEGHQFYGYTF	TGTGCCATCAGTGAGGGGCACCAGTTCTATGGCTACACCTTC
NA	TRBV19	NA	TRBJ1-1	CASKLMRTMNTEAFF	TGTGCCAGTAAACTGATGCGGACTATGAACACTGAAGCTTTCTTT
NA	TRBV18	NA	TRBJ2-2	CASSLPGVSYTGELFF	TGTGCCAGCTCACTACCGGGAGTCAGCTACACCGGGGAGCTGTTTTTT
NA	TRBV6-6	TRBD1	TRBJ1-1	CTSSREGAMNTEAFF	TGTACCAGCAGCCGAGAGGGGGCAATGAACACTGAAGCTTTCTTT
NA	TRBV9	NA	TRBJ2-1	CASSVPSGEQFF	TGTGCCAGCAGCGTTCCCAGTGGTGAGCAGTTCTTC
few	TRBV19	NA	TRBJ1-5	CASSIVAHMDGGQPQHF	TGTGCCAGTAGTATAGTGGCACATATGGACGGAGGACAGCCCCAGCATTTT
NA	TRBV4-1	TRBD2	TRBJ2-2	CSSRPGGANTGELFF	TGCTCCAGCAGGCCGGGAGGGGCCAACACCGGGGAGCTGTTTTTT
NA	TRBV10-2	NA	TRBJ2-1	CASSELQIYNEQFF	TGCGCCAGCAGTGAGTTACAGATATACAATGAGCAGTTCTTC
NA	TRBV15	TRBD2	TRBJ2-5	CATSRSGTSGPWAQYF	TGTGCCACCAGCAGATCCGGGACTAGCGGCCCATGGGCCCAGTACTTC
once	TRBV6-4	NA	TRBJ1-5	CASSDSINQPQHF	TGTGCCAGCAGTGACTCTATTAATCAGCCCCAGCATTTT
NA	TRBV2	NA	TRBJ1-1	CASTPPRGEAFF	TGTGCCAGCACCCCCCCCCGGGGTGAAGCTTTCTTT
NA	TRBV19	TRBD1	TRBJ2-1	CASSSGQGALNEQFF	TGTGCCAGTAGTTCCGGACAGGGGGCGCTTAATGAGCAGTTCTTC
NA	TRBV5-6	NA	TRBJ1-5	CASSALGGDYSNQPQHF	TGTGCCAGCAGCGCTCTCGGAGGGGATTATAGCAATCAGCCCCAGCATTTT
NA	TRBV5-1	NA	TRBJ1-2	CASGRGDGTGYTF	TGCGCCAGCGGGAGGGGCGATGGAACAGGCTACACCTTC
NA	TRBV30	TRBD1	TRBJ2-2	CAWIRTGTGGELFF	TGTGCCTGGATTAGGACAGGGACGGGCGGGGAGCTGTTTTTT
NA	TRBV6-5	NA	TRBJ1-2	CASTPTPNYGYTF	TGTGCCAGCACCCCAACACCGAACTATGGCTACACCTTC
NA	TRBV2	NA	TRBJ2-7	CASSERGFAYEQYF	TGTGCCAGCAGTGAAAGGGGTTTCGCCTACGAGCAGTACTTC
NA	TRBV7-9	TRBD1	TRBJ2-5	CASRTHRDRERETQYF	TGTGCCAGCAGAACCCACCGGGACAGGGAAAGAGAGACCCAGTACTTC
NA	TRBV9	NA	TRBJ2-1	CASSPGQSSYNEQFF	TGTGCCAGCAGCCCCGGACAGAGCTCCTACAATGAGCAGTTCTTC
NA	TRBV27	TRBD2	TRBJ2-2	CASSLLAGAVGELFF	TGTGCCAGCAGTTTACTAGCGGGAGCGGTCGGGGAGCTGTTTTTT
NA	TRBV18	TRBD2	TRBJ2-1	CASSPRLAGTVPGGNEQFF	TGTGCCAGCTCACCAAGACTAGCGGGGACCGTCCCCGGGGGTAATGAGCAGTTCTTC
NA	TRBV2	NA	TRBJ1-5	CASSEGQGNQPQHF	TGTGCCAGCAGTGAGGGGCAAGGAAATCAGCCCCAGCATTTT
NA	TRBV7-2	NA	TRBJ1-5	CASSTRTLSNQPQHF	TGTGCCAGCAGCACCCGGACACTTAGCAATCAGCCCCAGCATTTT
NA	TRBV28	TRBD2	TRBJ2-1	CASSLWAGGLRGGNEQFF	TGTGCCAGCAGTTTATGGGCGGGAGGGCTAAGGGGGGGGAATGAGCAGTTCTTC
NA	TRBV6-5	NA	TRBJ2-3	CASSPGQLDTQYF	TGTGCCAGCAGCCCCGGACAGTTAGATACGCAGTATTTT
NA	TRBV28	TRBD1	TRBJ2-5	CASSSPGQGEETQYF	TGTGCCAGCAGTAGCCCAGGACAGGGAGAAGAGACCCAGTACTTC
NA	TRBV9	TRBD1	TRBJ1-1	CASSVASIRQGEAFF	TGTGCCAGCAGCGTAGCTAGTATTCGACAGGGTGAAGCTTTCTTT
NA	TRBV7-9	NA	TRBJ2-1	CASSPGFSSYNEQFF	TGTGCCAGCAGCCCGGGATTTAGCTCCTACAATGAGCAGTTCTTC
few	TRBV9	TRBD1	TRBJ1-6	CASSTGGPPLHF	TGTGCCAGCAGCACAGGGGGTCCACCCCTCCACTTT
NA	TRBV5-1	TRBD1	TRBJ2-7	CASSPRQGYEQYF	TGCGCCAGCAGCCCTCGACAGGGTTACGAGCAGTACTTC
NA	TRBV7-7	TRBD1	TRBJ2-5	CASSLDRGGETQYF	TGTGCTAGCAGCTTAGACAGGGGGGGAGAGACCCAGTACTTC
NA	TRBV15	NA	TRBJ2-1	CATSRDNYNEQFF	TGTGCCACCAGCCGCGACAACTACAATGAGCAGTTCTTC